Shown below are 20 T cell receptor beta chains from a single sample sequenced in a study of Graves' ophthalmopathy and Graves' hyperthyroidism. RNA transcripts provided the template for amplifying TCR beta CDR3 regions. Scientists carried out first-round RT-PCR using HTBI primers and then a second-round multiplex PCR. MiXCR was run by TCRdb on the multiplex PCR reads, yielding one entry per CDR3 protein. Of about 410,000 distinct CDR3 sequences in the sample, about 18% are singletons; the top ten hold more than 1.5%. The sequencing input was peripheral blood. The receptor set was obtained from a woman aged 18-29 years with Graves' ophthalmopathy.

This clonotype has at least ten counts. This chain joins TRBV12-3 or TRBV12-4 and TRBJ1-1; D is unclear. The CDR3 spans 13 residues. V lost 7 bases to trimming and J lost 1 base, with 10 bases between them. CDR3 nucleotides: TGTGCCAGCACCCGGGGTACGAACACTGAAGCTTTCTTT. Translation gives CASTRGTNTEAFF.

This clonotype appeared many times. The chain recombines TRBV20-1 with TRBJ2-7; TRBD2 might be the D (5 bases). Trimming shortened V by 0 bases and J by 3 bases, and 12 bases separated the two germline ends. The CDR3 is made up of 14 amino acids. From germline, CDR1 is DFQATT and CDR2 SNEGSKA (reference sequence). The CDR3 nucleotides read TGCAGTGCTAGAGATATCGCCACTAGCTACGAGCAGTACTTC. Residues: CSARDIATSYEQYF.

The genes are TRBV28 and TRBJ2-7; D gene ambiguous. CDR3 length: 15 residues. The germline V gene encodes CDR1 MDHEN and CDR2 SYDVKM. Trimming removed 4 bases at V and 0 bases at J, with 13 bases between. The DNA of the CDR3 is TGTGCCAGCAGTTACCTTGGACCGAGCTCCTACGAGCAGTACTTC. Translation gives CASSYLGPSSYEQYF.

This clonotype was recorded at least ten times. A much larger clonotype is one base distant, so this may be a read error. The V call is TRBV28, the J call TRBJ2-7; D tentatively fits TRBD1 or TRBD2 (6 bases each). Trimming removed 6 bases from V and 5 bases from J, with 14 bases in between. Per germline, CDR1 MDHEN and CDR2 SYDVKM. This CDR3 is built from 13 residues. CDR3: CASRLRGRNEQYF. CDR3 DNA sequence: TGTGCCAGCAGGCTTCGGGGGCGGAACGAGCAGTACTTC.

This clonotype was recorded many times. V and J are TRBV19 and TRBJ2-7; D gene uncertain. Trimming took 5 bases from V and 0 from J, leaving 11 bases between them. The CDR3 length is 14 residues. The germline V gene has CDR1 LNHDA and CDR2 SQIVND (reference sequence). The CDR3 loop is CASSRQVSSYEQYF. As DNA, the CDR3 is TGTGCCAGTAGTCGCCAGGTCAGCTCCTACGAGCAGTACTTC.

The chain employs TRBV11-2 and TRBJ2-7; TRBD2 might be the D (6 bases). Germline CDR1 reads SGHAT; CDR2 reads FQNNGV. This CDR3 spans 16 amino acids. Trimming shortened V by 3 bases and J by 6 bases, and 21 bases separated the two germline ends. This CDR3 is CASSLHPWDSGPEQYF. The DNA of the CDR3 is TGTGCCAGCAGCTTGCACCCCTGGGACTCCGGGCCCGAGCAGTACTTC.

The rearrangement joins TRBV28 to TRBJ1-5, with 11 bases that match TRBD1. The CDR3 has 16 residues. The germline CDR1 and CDR2 sequences are MDHEN and SYDVKM. V lost 3 bases to trimming and J lost 7 bases; unmatched junction nucleotides: 8. The CDR3 region has the DNA TGTGCCAGCAGTTTCTCGGACAGGGGGCGACGACAGCCCCAGCATTTT. Translating gives CASSFSDRGRRQPQHF.

This clonotype occurred many times. V is TRBV28 and J is TRBJ2-6; tentatively, D is TRBD2 (6 bases). The CDR3 is made up of 14 amino acids. V was shortened by 7 bases and J by 2 bases, with 9 bases between the two germline ends. CDR1 and CDR2 from the germline V gene are MDHEN and SYDVKM. The CDR3 DNA is TGTGCCAGCAAGCGGGTGCCTGGGGCCAACGTCCTGACTTTC. Amino acids: CASKRVPGANVLTF.

This chain connects TRBV28 to TRBJ2-7; D might be TRBD1 or TRBD2, each matching 5 bases. Per germline, CDR1 MDHEN and CDR2 SYDVKM. The CDR3 is 14 residues long. V lost 6 bases and J 3 bases, leaving 15 bases between the germline ends. The CDR3 spells CASRPGTIVYEQYF. In nucleotides, the CDR3 is TGTGCCAGCAGACCCGGGACGATCGTCTACGAGCAGTACTTC.

In this sample, this clonotype turned up many times. The chain joins TRBV27 to TRBJ1-1; 7 positions match TRBD1. Trimming removed 4 bases from V and 10 bases from J; junction bases left unmatched: 12. Germline loops: CDR1 MNHEY, CDR2 SMNVEV (reference sequence). CDR3 size: 14 residues. Here the CDR3 DNA reads TGTGCCAGCAGTTCCCCGACAGGGCCCTGGCCAGCTTTCTTT. Translated, it gives CASSSPTGPWPAFF.

This clonotype was observed many times. This chain connects TRBV12-3 or TRBV12-4 to TRBJ2-2; the D gene is possibly TRBD1 (6 bases). The CDR3 is made up of 12 amino acids. V dropped 10 bases and J dropped 8 bases, with 14 bases sitting between them. CDR3 in amino acids: CATRGPGGELFF. The DNA of the CDR3 is TGTGCCACCAGGGGTCCTGGGGGGGAGCTGTTTTTT.

In this sample, this clonotype turned up many times. V is TRBV20-1 and J is TRBJ1-3, with 8 bases identical to TRBD1. V was clipped by 0 bases and J by 0 bases; unmatched bases: 7. Germline CDR1 and CDR2: DFQATT and SNEGSKA (reference sequence). This CDR3 has 17 residues. The CDR3 region is CSARDIDRGYSGNTIYF. In nucleotides, the CDR3 is TGCAGTGCTAGAGATATCGACAGGGGCTACTCTGGAAACACCATATATTTT.

This clonotype was picked up many times. V and J are TRBV5-5 and TRBJ2-7; either TRBD1 or TRBD2 may supply D (5 bases each). This CDR3 has 15 residues. Germline V gene data show CDR1 as SGHKS and CDR2 as YYEKEE (reference sequence). V was cut by 0 bases and J by 3 bases, with 13 bases left in between. The CDR3 here is CASSLGRDLYYEQYF. The CDR3, as DNA: TGTGCCAGCAGCTTGGGTCGGGACCTATACTACGAGCAGTACTTC.

V usage is TRBV28 and J usage is TRBJ2-7; either TRBD1 or TRBD2 may fit D (5 bases each). V gave up 5 bases and J gave up 4 bases, with 18 bases separating them. This CDR3 comprises 15 residues. Germline values: CDR1 MDHEN, CDR2 SYDVKM. The CDR3: CASSMNAGTQYEQYF. CDR3 bases: TGTGCCAGCAGTATGAATGCCGGGACCCAGTACGAGCAGTACTTC.

The sample holds many counts of this clonotype. The rearrangement joins TRBV6-2 or TRBV6-3 to TRBJ1-1; D ambiguous. The germline V and J ends were trimmed by 0 bases and 5 bases, with 7 bases remaining between them. The CDR3 is 13 residues long. Germline V gives CDR1 MNHEY, CDR2 SVGEGT. The CDR3 is CASSYSESTEAFF. The CDR3, as DNA: TGTGCCAGCAGTTACTCCGAGAGTACTGAAGCTTTCTTT.

This clonotype was recorded many times. This may arise from a read error, as a much more abundant clone is one base away. This sequence joins TRBV15 and TRBJ2-2; D possibly corresponds to TRBD2 (6 bases). From germline, CDR1 is LNHNV and CDR2 YYDKDF (reference sequence). The CDR3 is 13 residues long. The CDR3: CATEEGNTGKLFF. The CDR3 DNA is TGTGCCACCGAGGAGGGGAACACCGGGAAGCTGTTTTTT.

This clonotype was seen many times. Just one base apart from a much larger clone, this may be a read error. The gene calls are TRBV29-1 and TRBJ2-7; D not certain. The CDR3 spans 11 residues. The V gene's germline CDR1 is SQVTM and CDR2 ANQGSEA. The V end was cut by 3 bases, the J end by 4 bases, with 7 bases between. Here the CDR3 DNA reads TGCAGCGTTGATTCAGGATACGAGCAGTACTTC. Its protein is CSVDSGYEQYF.

This clonotype was observed a single time. This sequence joins TRBV6-1 and TRBJ1-1; tentative D call: TRBD1 (5 bases). Germline V gene lookup returns CDR1 MNHNS and CDR2 SASEGT. Trimming took off 4 bases at V and 1 base at J, with 13 bases between the two ends. The CDR3 runs to 15 residues. The CDR3 nucleotides are TGTGCCAGCAGTGGAGGTACTGGGGGGAACACTGAAGCTTTCTTT. Its translation is CASSGGTGGNTEAFF.

This chain uses TRBV4-1 with TRBJ1-3; D is uncertain. Germline CDR1 is MGHRA and CDR2 is YSYEKL. The CDR3 extends over 12 amino acids. With 2 bases removed from V and 2 bases from J, the gap between germline ends came to 1 base. CDR3 protein: CASSQPGNTIYF. The CDR3 bases are TGCGCCAGCAGCCAACCTGGAAACACCATATATTTT.

This clonotype was observed at least ten times. This chain joins TRBV18 and TRBJ2-4; D may match TRBD1 or TRBD2 (5 bases each). Deletions cut 3 bases from V and 3 bases from J, with 12 bases between. This CDR3 region has 15 residues. Germline-derived CDR1 and CDR2 are KGHSH and LQKENI. The CDR3 bases are TGTGCCAGCTCACCGTGGGGGTTCGGCAAAAACATTCAGTACTTC. Translation: CASSPWGFGKNIQYF.